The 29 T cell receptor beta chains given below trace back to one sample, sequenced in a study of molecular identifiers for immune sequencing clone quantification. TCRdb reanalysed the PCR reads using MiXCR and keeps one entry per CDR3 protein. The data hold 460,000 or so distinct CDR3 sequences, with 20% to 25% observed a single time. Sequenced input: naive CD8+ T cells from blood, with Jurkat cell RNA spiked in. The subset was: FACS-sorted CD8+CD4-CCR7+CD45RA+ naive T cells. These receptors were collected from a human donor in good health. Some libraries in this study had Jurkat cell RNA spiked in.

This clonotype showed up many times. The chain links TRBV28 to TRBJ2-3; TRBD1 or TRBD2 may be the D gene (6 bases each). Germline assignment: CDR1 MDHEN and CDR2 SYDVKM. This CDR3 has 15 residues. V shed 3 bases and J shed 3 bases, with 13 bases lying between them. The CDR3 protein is CASSFTGGGTDTQYF. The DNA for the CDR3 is TGTGCCAGCAGTTTTACCGGAGGGGGGACAGATACGCAGTATTTT.

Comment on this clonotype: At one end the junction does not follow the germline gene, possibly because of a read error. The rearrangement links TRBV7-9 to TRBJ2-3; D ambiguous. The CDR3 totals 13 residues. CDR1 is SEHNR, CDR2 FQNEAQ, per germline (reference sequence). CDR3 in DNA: TGTGCCAGCTGGCTCGGCTTCACAGATACGCAATATTTT. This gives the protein CASWLGFTDTQYF.

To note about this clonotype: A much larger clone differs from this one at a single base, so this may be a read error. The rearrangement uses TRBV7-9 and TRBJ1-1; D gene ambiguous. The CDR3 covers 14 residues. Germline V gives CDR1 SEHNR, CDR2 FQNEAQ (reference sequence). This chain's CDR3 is CACSLDVAGTEAFF. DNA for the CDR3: TGTGCCTGCAGCTTAGACGTAGCGGGCACTGAAGCTTTCTTT. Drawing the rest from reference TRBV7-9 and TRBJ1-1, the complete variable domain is DTGVSQNPRHKITKRGQNVTFRCDPISEHNRLYWYRQTLGQGPEFLTYFQNEAQLEKSRLLSDRFSAERPKGSFSTLEIQRTEQGDSAMYLCACSLDVAGTEAFFGQGTRLTVV.

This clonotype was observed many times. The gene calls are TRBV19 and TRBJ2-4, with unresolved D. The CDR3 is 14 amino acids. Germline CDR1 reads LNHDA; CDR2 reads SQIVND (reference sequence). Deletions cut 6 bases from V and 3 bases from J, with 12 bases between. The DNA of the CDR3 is TGTGCCAGTAGCAACGACGAAGGCAAAAACATTCAGTACTTC. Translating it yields CASSNDEGKNIQYF.

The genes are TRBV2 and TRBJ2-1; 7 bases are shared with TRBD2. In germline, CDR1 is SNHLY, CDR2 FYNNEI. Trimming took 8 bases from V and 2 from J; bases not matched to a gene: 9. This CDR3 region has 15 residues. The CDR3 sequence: CASQGREVPYNEQFF. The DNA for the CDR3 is TGTGCCAGCCAGGGACGGGAGGTCCCCTACAATGAGCAGTTCTTC.

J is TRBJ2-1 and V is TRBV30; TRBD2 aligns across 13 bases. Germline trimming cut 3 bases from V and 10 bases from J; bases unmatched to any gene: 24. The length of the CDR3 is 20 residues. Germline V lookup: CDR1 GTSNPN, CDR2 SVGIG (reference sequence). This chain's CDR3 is CAWRFSEGLAGAGPYREQFF. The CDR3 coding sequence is TGTGCCTGGAGGTTTTCGGAAGGACTAGCGGGAGCAGGGCCGTACAGGGAGCAGTTCTTC.

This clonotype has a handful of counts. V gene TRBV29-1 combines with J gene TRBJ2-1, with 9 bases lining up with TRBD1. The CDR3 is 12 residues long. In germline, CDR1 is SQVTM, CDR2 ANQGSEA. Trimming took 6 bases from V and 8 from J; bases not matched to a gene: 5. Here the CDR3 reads CSVPDRGHEQFF. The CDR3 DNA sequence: TGCAGCGTGCCGGACAGGGGCCATGAGCAGTTCTTC.

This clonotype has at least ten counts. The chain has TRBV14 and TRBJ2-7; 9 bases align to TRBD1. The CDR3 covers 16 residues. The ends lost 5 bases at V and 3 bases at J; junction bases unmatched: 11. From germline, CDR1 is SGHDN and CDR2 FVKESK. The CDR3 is CASSISRTGVNYEQYF. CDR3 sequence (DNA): TGTGCCAGCAGCATCTCGCGGACAGGGGTTAACTACGAGCAGTACTTC.

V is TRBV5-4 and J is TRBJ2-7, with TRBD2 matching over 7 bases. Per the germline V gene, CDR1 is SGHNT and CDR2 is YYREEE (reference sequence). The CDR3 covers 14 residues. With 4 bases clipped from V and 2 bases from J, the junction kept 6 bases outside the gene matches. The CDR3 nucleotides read TGTGCCAGCAGCGATTTGGGGGGGGCCTACGAGCAGTACTTC. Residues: CASSDLGGAYEQYF.

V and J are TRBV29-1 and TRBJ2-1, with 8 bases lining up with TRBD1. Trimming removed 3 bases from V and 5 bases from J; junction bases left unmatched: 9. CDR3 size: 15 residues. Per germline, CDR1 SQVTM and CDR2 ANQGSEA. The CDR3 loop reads CSVESTGVGNNEQFF. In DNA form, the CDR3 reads TGCAGCGTTGAGTCGACAGGGGTGGGAAACAATGAGCAGTTCTTC.

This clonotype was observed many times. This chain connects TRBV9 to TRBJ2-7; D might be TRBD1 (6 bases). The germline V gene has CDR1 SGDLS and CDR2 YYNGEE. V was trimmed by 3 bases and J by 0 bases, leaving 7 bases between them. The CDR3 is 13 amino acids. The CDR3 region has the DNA TGTGCCAGCAGCGAAGGGGGCTCCTACGAGCAGTACTTC. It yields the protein CASSEGGSYEQYF.

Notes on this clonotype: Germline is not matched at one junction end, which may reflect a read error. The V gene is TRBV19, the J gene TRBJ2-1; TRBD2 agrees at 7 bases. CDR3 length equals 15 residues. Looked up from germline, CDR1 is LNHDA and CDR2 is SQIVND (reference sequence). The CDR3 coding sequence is TGTGCCAGTAGCCTGGGGGGGAGGACCCACAATGGGCAGTTCTTC. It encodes CASSLGGRTHNGQFF.

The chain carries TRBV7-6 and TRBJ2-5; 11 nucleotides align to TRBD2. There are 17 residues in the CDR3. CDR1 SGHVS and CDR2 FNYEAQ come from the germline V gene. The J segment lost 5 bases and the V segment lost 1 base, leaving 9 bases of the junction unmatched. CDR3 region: CASSLDYSGRAGETQYF. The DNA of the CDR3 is TGTGCCAGCAGCTTAGATTATAGCGGGAGGGCCGGGGAGACCCAGTACTTC. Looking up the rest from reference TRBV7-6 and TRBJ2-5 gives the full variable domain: GAGVSQSPRYKVTKRGQDVALRCDPISGHVSLYWYRQALGQGPEFLTYFNYEAQQDKSGLPNDRFSAERPEGSISTLTIQRTEQRDSAMYRCASSLDYSGRAGETQYFGPGTRLLVL.

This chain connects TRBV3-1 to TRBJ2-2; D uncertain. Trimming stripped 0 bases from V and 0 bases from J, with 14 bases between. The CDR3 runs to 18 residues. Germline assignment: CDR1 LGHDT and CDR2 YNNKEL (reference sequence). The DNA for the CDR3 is TGTGCCAGCAGCCAAGATCTGTCGGGCCCCTCGAACACCGGGGAGCTGTTTTTT. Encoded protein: CASSQDLSGPSNTGELFF.

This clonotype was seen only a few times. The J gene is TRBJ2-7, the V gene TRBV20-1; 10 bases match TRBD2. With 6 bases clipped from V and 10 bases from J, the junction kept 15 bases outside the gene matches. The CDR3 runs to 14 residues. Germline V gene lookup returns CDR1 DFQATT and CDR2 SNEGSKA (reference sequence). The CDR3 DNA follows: TGCAGTGCCTGGTTGAGGGCTAGCGGGAGAAAACAGTACTTC. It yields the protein CSAWLRASGRKQYF.

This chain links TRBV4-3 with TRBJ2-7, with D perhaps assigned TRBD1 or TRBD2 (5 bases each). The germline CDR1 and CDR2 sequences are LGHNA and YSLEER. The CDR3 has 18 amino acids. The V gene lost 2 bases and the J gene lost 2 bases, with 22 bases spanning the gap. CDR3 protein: CASSQLSSLGTTTYEQYF. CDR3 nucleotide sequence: TGCGCCAGCAGCCAACTAAGTAGTCTCGGGACGACGACCTACGAGCAGTACTTC.

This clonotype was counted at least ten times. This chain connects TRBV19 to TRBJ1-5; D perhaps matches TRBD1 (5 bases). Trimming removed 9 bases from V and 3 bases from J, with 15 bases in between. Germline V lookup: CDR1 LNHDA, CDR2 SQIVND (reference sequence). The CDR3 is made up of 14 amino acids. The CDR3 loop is CASSPGRSNQPQHF. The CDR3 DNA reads TGTGCCAGCAGTCCGGGACGTTCCAATCAGCCCCAGCATTTT. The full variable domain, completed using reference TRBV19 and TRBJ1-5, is DGGITQSPKYLFRKEGQNVTLSCEQNLNHDAMYWYRQDPGQGLRLIYYSQIVNDFQKGDIAEGYSVSREKKESFPLTVTSAQKNPTAFYLCASSPGRSNQPQHFGDGTRLSIL.

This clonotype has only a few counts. CDR3 residues: CATSDSKYRNTEAFF. In DNA form, the CDR3 reads TGTGCCACCAGTGATTCAAAATACAGGAACACTGAAGCTTTCTTT. The chain recombines TRBV24-1 with TRBJ1-1, with D hard to call. The germline gives CDR1 KGHDR, CDR2 SFDVKD. This CDR3 contains 15 residues. V was clipped by 2 bases and J by 1 base, with 10 bases between them.

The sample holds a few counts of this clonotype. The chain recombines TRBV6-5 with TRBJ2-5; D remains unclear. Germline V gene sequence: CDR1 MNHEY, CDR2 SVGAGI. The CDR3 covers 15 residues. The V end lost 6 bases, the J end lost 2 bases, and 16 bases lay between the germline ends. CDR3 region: CASRPSIADQETQYF. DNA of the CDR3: TGTGCCAGCAGACCGTCCATTGCCGATCAAGAGACCCAGTACTTC.

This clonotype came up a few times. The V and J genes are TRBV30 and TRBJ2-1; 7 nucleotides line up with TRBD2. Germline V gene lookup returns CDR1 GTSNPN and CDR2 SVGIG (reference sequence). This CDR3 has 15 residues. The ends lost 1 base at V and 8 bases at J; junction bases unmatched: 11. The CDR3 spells CAWSGGGSSLDEQFF. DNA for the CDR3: TGTGCCTGGAGTGGCGGGGGTTCATCCCTCGATGAGCAGTTCTTC.

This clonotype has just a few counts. The CDR3 DNA follows: TGTGCCAGCAGTTCCAGTCTTTCCAGGGTCGAGCAGTACTTC. Protein product: CASSSSLSRVEQYF. The rearrangement joins TRBV6-6 to TRBJ2-7; D is perhaps TRBD1 (5 bases). Germline V gene lookup returns CDR1 MNHNY and CDR2 SVGAGI (reference sequence). With 4 bases removed from V and 6 bases from J, the gap between germline ends came to 16 bases. CDR3 length: 14 amino acids.

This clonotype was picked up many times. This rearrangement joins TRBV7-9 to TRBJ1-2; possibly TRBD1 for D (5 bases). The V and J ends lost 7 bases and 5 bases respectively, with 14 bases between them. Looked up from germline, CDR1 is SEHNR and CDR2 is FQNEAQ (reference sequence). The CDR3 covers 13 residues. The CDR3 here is CASTPPTVYGYTF. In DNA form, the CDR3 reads TGTGCCAGCACCCCTCCGACAGTGTATGGCTACACCTTC.

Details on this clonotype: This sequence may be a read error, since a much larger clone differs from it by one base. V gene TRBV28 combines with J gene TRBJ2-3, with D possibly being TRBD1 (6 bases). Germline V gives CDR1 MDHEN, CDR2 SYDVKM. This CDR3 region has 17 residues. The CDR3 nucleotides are TGTGCCAGCAGTTTATTGGGGGCCCGATCTTTCACAGATACGCGGTATTTT. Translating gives CASSLLGARSFTDTRYF. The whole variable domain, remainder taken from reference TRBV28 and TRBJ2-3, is DVKVTQSSRYLVKRTGEKVFLECVQDMDHENMFWYRQDPGLGLRLIYFSYDVKMKEKGDIPEGYSVSREKKERFSLILESASTNQTSMYLCASSLLGARSFTDTRYFGPGTRLTVL.

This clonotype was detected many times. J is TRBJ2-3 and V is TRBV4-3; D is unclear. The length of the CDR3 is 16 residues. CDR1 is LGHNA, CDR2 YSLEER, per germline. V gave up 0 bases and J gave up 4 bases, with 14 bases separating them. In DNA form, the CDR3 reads TGCGCCAGCAGCCAAGAAGGCTTGCTACCCGCAGATACGCAGTATTTT. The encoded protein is CASSQEGLLPADTQYF.

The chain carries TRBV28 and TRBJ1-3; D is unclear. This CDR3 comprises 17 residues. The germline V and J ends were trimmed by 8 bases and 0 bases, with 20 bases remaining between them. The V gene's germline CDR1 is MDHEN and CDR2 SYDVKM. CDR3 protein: CASCHGQPLYSGNTIYF. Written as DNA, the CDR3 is TGTGCCAGCTGTCACGGCCAGCCGCTGTACTCTGGAAACACCATATATTTT.

CDR3 nucleotides: TGTGCCAGCACCTGGGGAGGGGCGAACACTGAAGCTTTCTTT. Protein sequence: CASTWGGANTEAFF. The chain joins TRBV6-5 to TRBJ1-1; D is possibly TRBD1 (5 bases). This CDR3 contains 14 residues. V was pared by 7 bases and J by 1 base, with 13 bases between. The germline gives CDR1 MNHEY, CDR2 SVGAGI.

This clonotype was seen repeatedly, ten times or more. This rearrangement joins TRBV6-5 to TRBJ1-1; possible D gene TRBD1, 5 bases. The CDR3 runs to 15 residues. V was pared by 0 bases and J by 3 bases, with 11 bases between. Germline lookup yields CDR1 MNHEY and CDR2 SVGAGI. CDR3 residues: CASSYSAGPDTEAFF. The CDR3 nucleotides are TGTGCCAGCAGTTACTCGGCAGGGCCAGACACTGAAGCTTTCTTT.

Here the CDR3 DNA reads TGCAGCGTTGGTTCAGACAGGCACTACGAGCAGTACTTC. Translating gives CSVGSDRHYEQYF. The genes are TRBV29-1 and TRBJ2-7; the D gene is possibly TRBD1 (6 bases). CDR1 and CDR2 (germline): SQVTM, ANQGSEA. V gave up 4 bases and J gave up 3 bases, with 13 bases separating them. The CDR3 has 13 amino acids.

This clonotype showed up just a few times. The CDR3 sequence is CASSLGIPDTQYF. The CDR3 DNA follows: TGTGCCAGCAGCTTAGGCATCCCAGATACGCAGTATTTT. The chain combines TRBV7-6 with TRBJ2-3; no clear D. This CDR3 comprises 13 residues. Germline V gives CDR1 SGHVS, CDR2 FNYEAQ. Trimming removed 1 base at V and 4 bases at J, with 6 bases between.